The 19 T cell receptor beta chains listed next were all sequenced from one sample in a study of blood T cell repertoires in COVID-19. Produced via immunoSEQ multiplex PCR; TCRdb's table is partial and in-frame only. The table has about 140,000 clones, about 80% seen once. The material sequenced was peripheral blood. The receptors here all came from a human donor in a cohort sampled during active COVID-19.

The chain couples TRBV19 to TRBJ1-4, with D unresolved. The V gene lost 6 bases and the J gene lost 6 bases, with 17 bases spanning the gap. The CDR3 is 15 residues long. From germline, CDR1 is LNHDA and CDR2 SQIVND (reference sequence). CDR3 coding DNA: TGTGCCAGTAGCCCCTGGGGTCGGGGTCATGAAAAACTGTTTTTT. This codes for CASSPWGRGHEKLFF.

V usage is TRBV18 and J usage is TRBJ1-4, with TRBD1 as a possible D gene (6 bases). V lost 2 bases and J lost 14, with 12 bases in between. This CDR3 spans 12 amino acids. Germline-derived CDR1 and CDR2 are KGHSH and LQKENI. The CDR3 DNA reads TGTGCCAGCTCACCAGGCGCCGGACAGCTGTTTTTT. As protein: CASSPGAGQLFF. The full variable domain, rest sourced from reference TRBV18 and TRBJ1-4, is NAGVMQNPRHLVRRRGQEARLRCSPMKGHSHVYWYRQLPEEGLKFMVYLQKENIIDESGMPKERFSAEFPKEGPSILRIQQVVRGDSAAYFCASSPGAGQLFFGSGTQLSVL.

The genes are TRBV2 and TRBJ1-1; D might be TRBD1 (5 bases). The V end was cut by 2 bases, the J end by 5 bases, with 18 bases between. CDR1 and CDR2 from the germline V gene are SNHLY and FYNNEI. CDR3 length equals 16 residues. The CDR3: CASSELRKDTTTEAFF. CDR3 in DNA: TGTGCCAGCAGTGAATTAAGAAAGGACACGACAACTGAAGCTTTCTTT.

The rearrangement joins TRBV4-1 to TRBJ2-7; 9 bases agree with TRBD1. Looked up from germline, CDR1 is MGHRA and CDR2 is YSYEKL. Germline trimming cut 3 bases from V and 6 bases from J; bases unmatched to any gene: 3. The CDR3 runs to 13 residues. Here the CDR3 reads CASSQDRGPEQYF. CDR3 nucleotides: TGCGCCAGCAGCCAGGACAGGGGACCCGAGCAGTACTTC.

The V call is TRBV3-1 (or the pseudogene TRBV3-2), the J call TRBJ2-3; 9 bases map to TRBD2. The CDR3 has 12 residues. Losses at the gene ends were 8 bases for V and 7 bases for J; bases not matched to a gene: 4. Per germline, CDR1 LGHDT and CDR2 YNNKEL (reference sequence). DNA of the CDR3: TGTGCCAGCCGTCTAGCGGGGAATACGCAGTATTTT. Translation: CASRLAGNTQYF.

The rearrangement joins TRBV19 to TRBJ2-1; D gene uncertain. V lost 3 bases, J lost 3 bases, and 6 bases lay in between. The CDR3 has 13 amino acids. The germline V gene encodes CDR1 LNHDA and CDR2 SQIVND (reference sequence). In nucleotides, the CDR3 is TGTGCCAGTAGTATGAGTAACTACAATGAGCAGTTCTTC. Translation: CASSMSNYNEQFF.

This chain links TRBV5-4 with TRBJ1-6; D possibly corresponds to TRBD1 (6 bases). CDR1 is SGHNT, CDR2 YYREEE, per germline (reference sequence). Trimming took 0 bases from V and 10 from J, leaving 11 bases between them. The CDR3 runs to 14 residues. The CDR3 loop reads CASSLGQGKSPLHF. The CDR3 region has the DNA TGTGCCAGCAGCTTGGGGCAGGGGAAATCACCCCTCCACTTT.

CDR3 nucleotides: TGCGCCAGCAGCTTGGGCATCGGGAACACTGAAGCTTTCTTT. Protein product: CASSLGIGNTEAFF. The chain combines TRBV5-1 with TRBJ1-1; D remains unclear. The CDR3 length is 14 residues. The germline V gene encodes CDR1 SGHRS and CDR2 YFSETQ. V lost 0 bases to trimming and J lost 1 base, with 7 bases between them.

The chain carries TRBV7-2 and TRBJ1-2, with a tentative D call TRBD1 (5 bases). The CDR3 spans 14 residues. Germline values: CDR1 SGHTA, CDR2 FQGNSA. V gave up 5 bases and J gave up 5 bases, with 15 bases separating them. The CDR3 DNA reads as TGTGCCAGCAGCGATCCGGGAGGGGAGTATGGCTACACCTTC. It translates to CASSDPGGEYGYTF.

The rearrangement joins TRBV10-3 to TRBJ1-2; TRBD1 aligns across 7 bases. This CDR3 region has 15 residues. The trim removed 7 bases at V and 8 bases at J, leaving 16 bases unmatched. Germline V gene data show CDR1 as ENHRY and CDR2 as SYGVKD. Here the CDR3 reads CAITDRTDREDGYTF. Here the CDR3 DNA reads TGTGCCATCACCGATCGTACCGACAGGGAGGACGGCTACACCTTC.

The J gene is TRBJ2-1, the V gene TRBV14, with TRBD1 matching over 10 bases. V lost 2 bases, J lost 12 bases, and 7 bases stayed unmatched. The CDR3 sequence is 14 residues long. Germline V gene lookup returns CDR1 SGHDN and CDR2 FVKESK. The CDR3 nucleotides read TGTGCCAGCAGCCAAACCCGGGACAGGGGTGGGCAGTTCTTC. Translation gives CASSQTRDRGGQFF.

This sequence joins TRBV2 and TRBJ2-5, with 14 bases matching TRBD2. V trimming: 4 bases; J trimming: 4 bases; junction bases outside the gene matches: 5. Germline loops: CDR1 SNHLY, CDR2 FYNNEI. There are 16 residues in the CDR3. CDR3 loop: CASSARLAGGRETQYF. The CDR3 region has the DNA TGTGCCAGCAGTGCGAGACTAGCGGGGGGGCGAGAGACCCAGTACTTC.

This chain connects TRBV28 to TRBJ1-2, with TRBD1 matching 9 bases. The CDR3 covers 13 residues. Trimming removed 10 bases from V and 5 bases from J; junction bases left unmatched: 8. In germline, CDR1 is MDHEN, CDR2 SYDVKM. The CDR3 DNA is TGTGCCATCTACGGGACAGGGAGATATGGCTACACCTTC. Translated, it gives CAIYGTGRYGYTF.

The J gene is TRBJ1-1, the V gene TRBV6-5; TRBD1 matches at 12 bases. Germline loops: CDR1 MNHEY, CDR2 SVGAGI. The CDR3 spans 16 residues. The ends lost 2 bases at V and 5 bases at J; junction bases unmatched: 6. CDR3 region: CASSYPPGQGATEAFF. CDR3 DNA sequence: TGTGCCAGCAGTTACCCGCCGGGACAGGGGGCGACTGAAGCTTTCTTT.

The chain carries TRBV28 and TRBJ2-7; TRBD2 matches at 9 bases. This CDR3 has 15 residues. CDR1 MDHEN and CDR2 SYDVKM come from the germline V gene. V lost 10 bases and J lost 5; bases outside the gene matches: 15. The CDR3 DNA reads TGTGCCACGACTAGCGGTACTTACACCACCCACGAGCAGTACTTC. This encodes CATTSGTYTTHEQYF.

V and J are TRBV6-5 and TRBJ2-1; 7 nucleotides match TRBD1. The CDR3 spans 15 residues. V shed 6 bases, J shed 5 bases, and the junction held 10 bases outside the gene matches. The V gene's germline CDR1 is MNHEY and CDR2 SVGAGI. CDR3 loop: CASRNRGQRNNEQFF. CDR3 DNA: TGTGCCAGCAGGAACAGGGGCCAGCGCAACAATGAGCAGTTCTTC.

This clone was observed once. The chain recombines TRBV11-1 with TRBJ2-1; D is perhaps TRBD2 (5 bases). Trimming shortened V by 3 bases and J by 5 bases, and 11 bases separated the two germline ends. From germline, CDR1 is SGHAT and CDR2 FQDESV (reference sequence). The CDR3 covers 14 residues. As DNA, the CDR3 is TGTGCCAGCAGCTTTTCCCCAGCGGACAATGAGCAGTTCTTC. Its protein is CASSFSPADNEQFF.

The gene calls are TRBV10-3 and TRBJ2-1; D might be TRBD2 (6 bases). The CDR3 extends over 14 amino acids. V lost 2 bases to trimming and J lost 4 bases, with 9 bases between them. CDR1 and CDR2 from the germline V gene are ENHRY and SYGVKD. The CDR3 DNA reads TGTGCCATCAGTGAGGCGGGGAGTTACAATGAGCAGTTCTTC. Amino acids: CAISEAGSYNEQFF.

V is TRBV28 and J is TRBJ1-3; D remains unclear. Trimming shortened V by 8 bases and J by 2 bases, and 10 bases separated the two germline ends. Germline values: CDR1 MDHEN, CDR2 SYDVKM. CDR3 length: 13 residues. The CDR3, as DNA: TGTGCCAGCGGAGGAAATGCTGGAAACACCATATATTTT. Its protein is CASGGNAGNTIYF.